These 15 T cell receptor beta chains were all obtained from the same sample, sequenced in a study of cytomegalovirus exposure and HLA in healthy donors. Primers: 60 Vbeta forward and 13 Jbeta reverse. Profiled with immunoSEQ multiplex PCR; TCRdb holds only in-frame clones, not every one. The data hold roughly 160,000 clones, with around 88% observed a single time. Material for sequencing was PBMCs. The receptors here all came from a woman aged 25-40 years in good health and CMV-seronegative.

The chain employs TRBV9 and TRBJ1-1, with D perhaps matching TRBD1 (6 bases). The germline V and J ends were trimmed by 0 bases and 5 bases, with 14 bases remaining between them. This CDR3 has 15 residues. Germline CDR1 SGDLS, CDR2 YYNGEE. The CDR3 region has the DNA TGTGCCAGCAGCGTAGTTGTAGGGGGAGAGACTGAAGCTTTCTTT. Translating it yields CASSVVVGGETEAFF.

CDR3 loop: CASSPSGQYRTEAFF. CDR3 nucleotides: TGTGCCAGCAGTCCGTCGGGACAGTATCGGACTGAAGCTTTCTTT. The chain employs TRBV6-4 and TRBJ1-1, with TRBD1 identical over 7 bases. CDR1 MRHNA and CDR2 SNTAGT come from the germline V gene. The J segment lost 5 bases and the V segment lost 5 bases, leaving 11 bases of the junction unmatched. This CDR3 contains 15 residues.

This clone was counted once. This chain uses TRBV27 with TRBJ2-7; D possibly corresponds to TRBD1 (6 bases). The V end was cut by 4 bases, the J end by 0 bases, with 16 bases between. Germline V CDR1 and CDR2: MNHEY, SMNVEV (reference sequence). There are 16 residues in the CDR3. CDR3 protein: CASSSHTGPYSYEQYF. The DNA for the CDR3 is TGTGCCAGCAGTTCCCATACAGGGCCATACTCCTACGAGCAGTACTTC.

This clone was recorded once. V usage is TRBV5-1 and J usage is TRBJ2-3; 10 positions agree with TRBD2. The CDR3 contains 17 residues. Germline CDR1 reads SGHRS; CDR2 reads YFSETQ. The ends lost 0 bases at V and 4 bases at J; junction bases unmatched: 8. The CDR3 protein is CASSLEPASGGADTQYF. CDR3 sequence (DNA): TGCGCCAGCAGCTTGGAGCCCGCTAGCGGGGGCGCAGATACGCAGTATTTT.

This chain connects TRBV6-5 to TRBJ1-2; D remains unclear. The germline V gene has CDR1 MNHEY and CDR2 SVGAGI. V was pared by 0 bases and J by 4 bases, with 6 bases between. The CDR3 is 13 amino acids. The CDR3: CASSYSVSYGYTF. In DNA, the CDR3 is TGTGCCAGCAGTTACTCAGTGAGCTATGGCTACACCTTC.

This rearrangement joins TRBV5-1 to TRBJ2-5, with 7 nucleotides matching TRBD1. Losses at the gene ends were 4 bases for V and 5 bases for J; bases not matched to a gene: 8. CDR1 SGHRS and CDR2 YFSETQ come from the germline V gene. The CDR3 runs 14 residues. CDR3 nucleotides: TGCGCCAGCAGCCCGGGACAGTCCGGGGAGACCCAGTACTTC. This encodes CASSPGQSGETQYF.

The chain joins TRBV7-2 to TRBJ2-3; TRBD1 might be the D (5 bases). V lost 0 bases to trimming and J lost 2 bases, with 9 bases between them. The CDR3 has 15 amino acids. From germline, CDR1 is SGHTA and CDR2 FQGNSA. In DNA, the CDR3 is TGTGCCAGCAGCTTAGCAGGACACCCCACAGATACGCAGTATTTT. Amino acids: CASSLAGHPTDTQYF.

The rearrangement joins TRBV5-4 to TRBJ2-3, with no clear D. Germline V CDR1 and CDR2: SGHNT, YYREEE (reference sequence). CDR3 length: 14 residues. Trimming stripped 4 bases from V and 4 bases from J, with 13 bases between. The CDR3 DNA follows: TGTGCCAGCAGCGCCCCCGCGGAACCAGATACGCAGTATTTT. Encoded protein: CASSAPAEPDTQYF.

The chain uses TRBV30 and TRBJ2-3; 12 bases match TRBD2. J lost 3 bases, V lost 0 bases, and 7 bases had no gene match. The CDR3 totals 17 residues. Germline V CDR1 and CDR2: GTSNPN, SVGIG (reference sequence). The CDR3 DNA is TGTGCCTGGAGTGTACGCCTAGCGGGAGGGCCAACAGATACGCAGTATTTT. It is translated as CAWSVRLAGGPTDTQYF.

There are a few counts of this clone. The chain couples TRBV18 to TRBJ2-5; TRBD2 matches at 10 bases. The CDR3 contains 17 residues. Germline V CDR1 and CDR2: KGHSH, LQKENI. V trimming: 3 bases; J trimming: 4 bases; junction bases outside the gene matches: 11. CDR3 DNA: TGTGCCAGCTCACCGCCTAGCGGGGGCGCCAGGGGAGAGACCCAGTACTTC. It specifies CASSPPSGGARGETQYF.

The sample holds one count of this clone. V usage is TRBV27 and J usage is TRBJ1-1; weak D call: TRBD1 (6 bases). This CDR3 contains 15 residues. V dropped 8 bases and J dropped 2 bases, with 18 bases sitting between them. CDR1 and CDR2 (germline): MNHEY, SMNVEV (reference sequence). CDR3 region: CASGTWTASNTEAFF. As DNA, the CDR3 is TGTGCCAGCGGAACCTGGACAGCCTCAAACACTGAAGCTTTCTTT.

The J gene is TRBJ2-3, the V gene TRBV29-1; 10 nucleotides agree with TRBD2. Unmatched junction bases numbered 7, after V lost 2 bases and J lost 2 bases. In germline, CDR1 is SQVTM, CDR2 ANQGSEA. This CDR3 region has 16 residues. CDR3 coding DNA: TGCAGCGTTGAAAAAGGACTAGCGGATCTCACAGATACGCAGTATTTT. Protein sequence: CSVEKGLADLTDTQYF.

In this sample, this clone turned up once. V usage is TRBV28 and J usage is TRBJ2-7; 7 bases are shared with TRBD2. The junction had 5 bases not matched to a gene; V was cut back by 6 bases and J by 6 bases. The CDR3 has 12 amino acids. Germline V gene lookup returns CDR1 MDHEN and CDR2 SYDVKM. The CDR3 bases are TGTGCCAGCAGGCGCGGGGGAGGCGAGCAGTACTTC. Amino acids: CASRRGGGEQYF.

The chain has TRBV10-2 and TRBJ2-1; 10 nucleotides match TRBD2. Per germline, CDR1 WSHSY and CDR2 SAAADI. The CDR3 is made up of 14 amino acids. V was pared by 6 bases and J by 5 bases, with 4 bases of the junction left unmatched. CDR3 amino acids: CASSKLAGNNEQFF. The DNA for the CDR3 is TGCGCCAGCAGCAAACTAGCGGGAAACAATGAGCAGTTCTTC.

The V call is TRBV7-9, the J call TRBJ1-4; D gene uncertain. V shed 4 bases and J shed 0 bases, with 12 bases lying between them. Germline CDR1 is SEHNR and CDR2 is FQNEAQ (reference sequence). The CDR3 extends over 16 amino acids. The CDR3 region is CASSSTGGATNEKLFF. The CDR3 DNA reads as TGTGCCAGCAGCTCGACGGGAGGAGCAACTAATGAAAAACTGTTTTTT.